One and the same sample provided the 19 T cell receptor beta chains below, sequenced in a study of T cells after yellow fever vaccination. TCRdb itself ran the 5' RACE reads through MiXCR, one entry per CDR3 protein. The sample carries approximately 610,000 distinct CDR3 sequences, about 17% recorded once. The sample in question was PBMCs, obtained about 5 days after the first yellow fever vaccination. The receptors here all came from a man younger than 30 who received the YFV17D yellow fever vaccine.

This chain links TRBV7-3 with TRBJ1-1; D remains ambiguous. This CDR3 is built from 14 residues. Germline V gene lookup returns CDR1 SGHTA and CDR2 FQGTGA. The V and J ends lost 5 bases and 1 base respectively, with 11 bases between them. CDR3 protein: CASSVSGENTEAFF. Written as DNA, the CDR3 is TGTGCCAGCAGCGTTAGCGGGGAGAACACTGAAGCTTTCTTT.

The rearrangement uses TRBV7-2 and TRBJ1-1; D ambiguous. The V gene lost 4 bases and the J gene lost 4 bases, with 22 bases spanning the gap. From germline, CDR1 is SGHTA and CDR2 FQGNSA. The CDR3 runs 17 residues. CDR3 in amino acids: CASSYQASPLGGTEAFF. The CDR3 DNA follows: TGTGCCAGCAGCTACCAGGCGTCCCCCTTGGGTGGCACTGAAGCTTTCTTT.

The chain couples TRBV5-1 to TRBJ2-5, with 12 bases identical to TRBD2. CDR3 length: 16 residues. Germline-derived CDR1 and CDR2 are SGHRS and YFSETQ. V lost 6 bases, J lost 2 bases, and 8 bases stayed unmatched. The CDR3 sequence is CASKPLLAGGQETQYF. The DNA for the CDR3 is TGCGCCAGCAAACCATTGCTAGCGGGGGGGCAAGAGACCCAGTACTTC. The full variable domain, with the rest looked up from reference TRBV5-1 and TRBJ2-5, is KAGVTQTPRYLIKTRGQQVTLSCSPISGHRSVSWYQQTPGQGLQFLFEYFSETQRNKGNFPGRFSGRQFSNSRSEMNVSTLELGDSALYLCASKPLLAGGQETQYFGPGTRLLVL.

The chain employs TRBV5-4 and TRBJ2-5, with 11 nucleotides matching TRBD2. CDR1 is SGHNT and CDR2 is YYREEE in the germline V gene (reference sequence). The CDR3 extends over 16 amino acids. V shed 2 bases and J 9 bases; nucleotides not matched to a gene: 12. The CDR3 nucleotides read TGTGCCAGCAGCTTCGTACTAGCGGGGGCAAGAGTGGCCCAGTACTTC. This encodes CASSFVLAGARVAQYF.

This clonotype occurred many times. This chain connects TRBV5-6 to TRBJ2-1; D not resolved. Germline CDR1 and CDR2: SGHDT and YYEEEE. V lost 6 bases to trimming and J lost 4 bases, with 5 bases between them. There are 11 residues in the CDR3. The CDR3: CASNSYNEQFF. The CDR3 DNA follows: TGTGCCAGCAATAGTTACAATGAGCAGTTCTTC.

This clonotype was observed a few times. This sequence joins TRBV7-9 and TRBJ2-2, with D maybe TRBD2 (5 bases). The CDR3 length is 14 residues. Germline V gene lookup returns CDR1 SEHNR and CDR2 FQNEAQ (reference sequence). With 6 bases removed from V and 2 bases from J, the gap between germline ends came to 10 bases. The CDR3 protein is CASSRSGNTGELFF. CDR3 sequence (DNA): TGTGCCAGCAGTCGCAGCGGCAACACCGGGGAGCTGTTTTTT.

The genes are TRBV27 and TRBJ2-7; perhaps TRBD1 as D (6 bases). CDR3 length: 15 residues. Trimming removed 0 bases at V and 2 bases at J, with 11 bases between. CDR1 MNHEY and CDR2 SMNVEV come from the germline V gene (reference sequence). CDR3 sequence: CASSLSPEGAYEQYF. Here the CDR3 DNA reads TGTGCCAGCAGTTTATCTCCCGAGGGGGCCTACGAGCAGTACTTC.

The gene calls are TRBV19 and TRBJ1-1; 8 bases align to TRBD1. The CDR3 length is 16 residues. Germline V gene data show CDR1 as LNHDA and CDR2 as SQIVND (reference sequence). V gave up 4 bases and J gave up 1 base; unmatched junction bases: 8. As DNA, the CDR3 is TGTGCCAGTAGTACGCGAGCCAGGGGGCCGAACACTGAAGCTTTCTTT. Translation gives CASSTRARGPNTEAFF. Complete variable domain (other parts from reference TRBV19 and TRBJ1-1): DGGITQSPKYLFRKEGQNVTLSCEQNLNHDAMYWYRQDPGQGLRLIYYSQIVNDFQKGDIAEGYSVSREKKESFPLTVTSAQKNPTAFYLCASSTRARGPNTEAFFGQGTRLTVV.

V and J are TRBV9 and TRBJ2-5; the D gene is possibly TRBD2 (6 bases). Trimming shortened V by 1 base and J by 4 bases, and 14 bases separated the two germline ends. The CDR3 runs to 15 residues. The germline V gene encodes CDR1 SGDLS and CDR2 YYNGEE. The CDR3 sequence is CASSVLGARGETQYF. The CDR3 bases are TGTGCCAGCAGCGTACTCGGGGCGCGGGGAGAGACCCAGTACTTC.

Only a few counts were recorded for this clonotype. The rearrangement joins TRBV7-2 to TRBJ2-7; 8 bases align to TRBD2. Looked up from germline, CDR1 is SGHTA and CDR2 is FQGNSA. Unmatched junction bases numbered 8, after V lost 1 base and J lost 6 bases. This CDR3 is 15 amino acids long. In nucleotides, the CDR3 is TGTGCCAGCAGCTTAGTAAGGTTAGCGGGGTCCGAGCAGTACTTC. As protein: CASSLVRLAGSEQYF.

The rearrangement uses TRBV7-6 and TRBJ2-2; D possibly corresponds to TRBD1 (5 bases). Trimming shortened V by 5 bases and J by 0 bases, and 10 bases separated the two germline ends. CDR1 and CDR2 from the germline V gene are SGHVS and FNYEAQ. CDR3 length: 15 amino acids. The CDR3 sequence: CASSRRQSNTGELFF. The CDR3 DNA reads as TGTGCCAGCAGCAGACGACAGTCGAACACCGGGGAGCTGTTTTTT.

V usage is TRBV7-9 and J usage is TRBJ2-7, with 8 bases aligning to TRBD2. The CDR3 loop spans 15 amino acids. V was pared by 5 bases and J by 3 bases, with 9 bases of the junction left unmatched. Germline values: CDR1 SEHNR, CDR2 FQNEAQ (reference sequence). Here the CDR3 reads CASSPSGLLDYEQYV. CDR3 bases: TGTGCCAGCAGCCCTAGCGGGTTGCTAGACTACGAGCAGTACGTC.

This sequence joins TRBV7-2 and TRBJ2-1, with D perhaps TRBD2 (6 bases). This CDR3 has 16 amino acids. V shed 1 base and J shed 4 bases, with 14 bases lying between them. CDR1 is SGHTA and CDR2 is FQGNSA in the germline V gene. DNA of the CDR3: TGTGCCAGCAGCTTAGAGGCTAGCGTTCGATACAATGAGCAGTTCTTC. Translated, it gives CASSLEASVRYNEQFF.

This clonotype has only a few counts. The V gene is TRBV4-1, the J gene TRBJ2-1, with TRBD2 identical over 7 bases. Germline lookup yields CDR1 MGHRA and CDR2 YSYEKL. This CDR3 has 17 residues. J gave up 5 bases and V 2 bases, and 12 bases lay outside the gene matches. CDR3 in DNA: TGCGCCAGCAGCCAACTCTCCCGGGCTAGCGGAGACAATGAGCAGTTCTTC. Its translation is CASSQLSRASGDNEQFF.

The chain carries TRBV4-2 and TRBJ2-3; possibly TRBD2 for D (6 bases). This CDR3 region has 19 residues. Germline V CDR1 and CDR2: LGHNA, YNFKEQ. V was pared by 4 bases and J by 1 base, with 24 bases between. The CDR3 here is CASSPPNRVRGKGTDTQYF. As DNA, the CDR3 is TGTGCCAGCAGCCCCCCCAATCGGGTACGGGGGAAAGGCACAGATACGCAGTATTTT.

The rearrangement joins TRBV4-1 to TRBJ1-5; D ambiguous. Germline V gene data show CDR1 as MGHRA and CDR2 as YSYEKL. Trimming shortened V by 0 bases and J by 3 bases, and 12 bases separated the two germline ends. This CDR3 is 16 amino acids long. The CDR3 here is CASSQEFDTYNQPQHF. DNA for the CDR3: TGCGCCAGCAGCCAAGAGTTCGACACTTACAATCAGCCCCAGCATTTT.

The V gene is TRBV6-5, the J gene TRBJ2-1, with TRBD2 matching 10 bases. Germline V CDR1 and CDR2: MNHEY, SVGAGI. With 2 bases clipped from V and 0 bases from J, the junction kept 4 bases outside the gene matches. The CDR3 has 17 residues. The CDR3 DNA reads as TGTGCCAGCAGTTACCCCGCTAGCGGGGGCTCCTACAATGAGCAGTTCTTC. This gives the protein CASSYPASGGSYNEQFF.

This clonotype was counted a few times. At one of its ends the junction is not consistent with the germline gene, which may arise from a read error. The rearrangement uses TRBV7-7 and TRBJ2-1, with D perhaps matching TRBD2 (6 bases). The germline CDR1 and CDR2 sequences are SSHAT and FNYEAQ (reference sequence). The length of the CDR3 is 14 residues. The CDR3 is CASSFGGFPNEQFF. The CDR3, as DNA: TGTGCTAGCAGCTTTGGGGGGTTTCCCAATGAGCAGTTCTTC.

This clonotype turned up a few times. The rearrangement links TRBV7-2 to TRBJ1-5; D is perhaps TRBD1 (6 bases). Trimming left V 4 bases short and J 5 bases short, with 21 bases between. Germline loops: CDR1 SGHTA, CDR2 FQGNSA. The CDR3 covers 17 residues. For the CDR3, the DNA is TGTGCCAGCAGCTCAGGACAGATATCAAAATCCTATCAGCCCCAGCATTTT. This encodes CASSSGQISKSYQPQHF.